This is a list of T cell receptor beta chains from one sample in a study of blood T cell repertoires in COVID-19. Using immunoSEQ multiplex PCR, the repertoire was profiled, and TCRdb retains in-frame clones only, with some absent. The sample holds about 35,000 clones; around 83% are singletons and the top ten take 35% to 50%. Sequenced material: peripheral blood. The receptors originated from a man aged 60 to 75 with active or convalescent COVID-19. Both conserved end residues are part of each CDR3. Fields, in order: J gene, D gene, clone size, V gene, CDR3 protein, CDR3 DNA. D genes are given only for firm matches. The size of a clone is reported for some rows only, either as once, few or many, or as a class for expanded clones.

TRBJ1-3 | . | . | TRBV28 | CASILGGARGNTIYF | TGTGCCAGCATCCTAGGGGGGGCGCGGGGAAACACCATATATTTT
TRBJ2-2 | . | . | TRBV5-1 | CASSLAVSGTGELFF | TGCGCCAGCAGCTTGGCCGTTTCAGGCACCGGGGAGCTGTTTTTT
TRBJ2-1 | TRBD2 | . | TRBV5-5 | CASSLQTSGGASEQFF | TGTGCCAGCAGCTTGCAGACTAGCGGGGGGGCCAGTGAGCAGTTCTTC
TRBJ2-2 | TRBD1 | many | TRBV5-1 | CASSLRTGSGGELFF | TGCGCCAGCAGCTTGAGGACAGGGTCCGGCGGGGAGCTGTTTTTT
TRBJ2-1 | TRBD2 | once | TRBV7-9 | CASSRKSSGVNEQFF | TGTGCCAGCAGCCGGAAGAGTAGCGGGGTCAATGAGCAGTTCTTC
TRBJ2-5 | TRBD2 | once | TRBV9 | CASSPRLAGEETQYF | TGTGCCAGCAGCCCCAGACTAGCGGGAGAGGAGACCCAGTACTTC
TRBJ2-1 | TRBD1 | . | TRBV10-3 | CAISESKVGGSGNEQFF | TGTGCCATCAGTGAGTCCAAGGTAGGGGGCTCCGGCAATGAGCAGTTCTTC
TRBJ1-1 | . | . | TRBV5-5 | CASSWGRVSGEAFF | TGTGCCAGCAGCTGGGGCAGGGTCAGTGGTGAAGCTTTCTTT
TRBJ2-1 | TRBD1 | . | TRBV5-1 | CASSSTGQGARDEQFF | TGCGCCAGCAGCAGTACAGGACAGGGGGCGCGGGATGAGCAGTTCTTC
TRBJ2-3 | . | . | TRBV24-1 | CATSGGVGDTQYF | TGTGCCACCAGTGGGGGGGTCGGTGATACGCAGTATTTT
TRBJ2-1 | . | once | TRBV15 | CATSTVPIRTSQKWNEQFF | TGTGCCACCAGCACCGTCCCTATTCGGACATCTCAAAAGTGGAATGAGCAGTTCTTC
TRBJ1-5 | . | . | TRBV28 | CASRTVRDIFYSNQPQHF | TGTGCCAGCAGGACTGTTCGGGACATTTTTTATAGCAATCAGCCCCAGCATTTT
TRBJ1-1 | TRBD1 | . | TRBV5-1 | CASSLDPDRANTEAFF | TGCGCCAGCAGCTTGGATCCGGACAGGGCTAACACTGAAGCTTTCTTT
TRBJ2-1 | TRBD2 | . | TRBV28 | CASNRRAGRHEQFF | TGTGCCAGCAACAGGAGAGCGGGGAGGCATGAGCAGTTCTTC
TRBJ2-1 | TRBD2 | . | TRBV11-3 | CASSSRTSGSYEQFF | TGTGCCAGCAGCTCCCGGACTAGCGGGAGTTATGAGCAGTTCTTC
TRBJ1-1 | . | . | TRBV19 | CASSMGWGVPGTEAFF | TGTGCCAGTAGTATGGGATGGGGGGTGCCGGGCACTGAAGCTTTCTTT